This record covers a single TCR beta chain. Antigen: not known. These data originate in a study of T cell responses to AZD1222 COVID-19 vaccine. Pooling of second doses given at about 4 or about 12 weeks was done. Whole-study results and caveats: White British people made up most donors, females outnumbered males, and clonal diversity was possibly underestimated. Targeting of unmutated variant regions was reportedly seen in nearly half of spike-specific TCRs. Spike-spanning, vaccine-associated CD4 TCRs were dominant at 160-218 and 743-854.

TCRdb's table, derived via immunoSEQ multiplex PCR, lists solely in-frame clones and lacks some. The sample carries about 140,000 clones, 85% to 95% recorded once. This material consisted of peripheral blood, taken 28 days after the second AZD1222 dose. The TCR comes from an adult who received the AZD1222 COVID-19 vaccine.

The CDR3, as DNA: TGTGCCACCAGTGATTTTGGGGCTAGCGGGACCAATTGGGATACGCAGTATTTT. This codes for CATSDFGASGTNWDTQYF. The V gene is TRBV24-1, the J gene TRBJ2-3, with 9 bases fitting TRBD2. The V and J ends lost 1 base and 6 bases, in that order; junction bases with no gene match: 13. CDR1 KGHDR and CDR2 SFDVKD come from the germline V gene. The CDR3 runs 18 residues.